This T cell receptor beta chain was captured in a study of blood T cell repertoires in COVID-19. The wider study: COVID-19 samples from acute and convalescent phases originated in the United States, Italy and Spain. T cells, B-cell-depleted T cells, or PBMCs supplied cDNA or gDNA.

Original processing methods: Using reference gene primer amplification, nucleated cell counts were estimated. TCRdb's table, derived via immunoSEQ multiplex PCR, lists solely in-frame clones and lacks some. V and J calls and clone size come straight from that table; D and trimming were deduced from the DNA. Among 85,000 to 100,000 clones listed, about nine tenths were seen once. This CDR3 spans 14 amino acids. Germline-derived CDR1 and CDR2 are MNHEY and SVGAGI. With V trimmed by 5 bases and J by 6 bases, 8 bases remained unmatched. V is TRBV6-5 and J is TRBJ1-2; 8 nucleotides line up with TRBD1. This TCR was sampled from a man between 60 and 75 years old with acute or convalescent COVID-19. Sequencing used peripheral blood. CDR3 in DNA: TGTGCCAGCAGTACCCAGACAGGGGTGAATGGCTACACCTTC. This gives the protein CASSTQTGVNGYTF.